These 30 T cell receptor beta chains share one sample of origin, sequenced in a study of blood T cell repertoires in COVID-19. Method: immunoSEQ multiplex PCR; TCRdb's copy keeps in-frame clones and lacks some. The profile shows a few hundred thousand clones, 80% to 90% of them singletons. Sequencing input: peripheral blood. These receptors came from a woman aged 40 to 55 who had recovered from COVID-19.

V usage is TRBV19 and J usage is TRBJ2-7, with D perhaps TRBD1 (5 bases). The CDR3 extends over 14 amino acids. V gave up 4 bases and J gave up 7 bases, with 17 bases separating them. Germline V gene data show CDR1 as LNHDA and CDR2 as SQIVND (reference sequence). The CDR3 sequence is CASSTQPGHFEQYF. The CDR3 DNA sequence: TGTGCCAGTAGTACTCAACCCGGACACTTTGAGCAGTACTTC.

This clone has only one observation. The CDR3 loop is CASSFGGVDGTDTQYF. The CDR3 coding sequence is TGTGCCAGCAGCTTCGGAGGAGTGGATGGCACAGATACGCAGTATTTT. J is TRBJ2-3 and V is TRBV7-7; possibly TRBD2 for D (5 bases). With 3 bases removed from V and 1 base from J, the gap between germline ends came to 14 bases. Germline-derived CDR1 and CDR2 are SSHAT and FNYEAQ (reference sequence). CDR3 length equals 16 residues.

The chain carries TRBV7-9 and TRBJ2-7; 7 bases are a match to TRBD2. CDR3 size: 12 residues. Germline-derived CDR1 and CDR2 are SEHNR and FQNEAQ (reference sequence). V lost 5 bases and J lost 5; bases outside the gene matches: 3. The CDR3 region is CASSSLADEQYV. CDR3 nucleotide sequence: TGTGCCAGCAGCAGCCTAGCGGACGAGCAGTACGTC.

The chain joins TRBV24-1 to TRBJ2-2; TRBD1 matches 9 bases. The V and J ends lost 9 bases and 6 bases, in that order; junction bases with no gene match: 4. This CDR3 comprises 13 residues. From germline, CDR1 is KGHDR and CDR2 SFDVKD. The CDR3 DNA reads TGTGCCACCGGACAGGGGTCCCCCGGGGAGCTGTTTTTT. It yields the protein CATGQGSPGELFF.

As concerns this clone: The sample contains more than one DNA sequence encoding this CDR3. The chain uses TRBV28 and TRBJ1-5, with D uncertain. The germline V gene has CDR1 MDHEN and CDR2 SYDVKM. Trimming took 5 bases from V and 4 from J, leaving 3 bases between them. This CDR3 contains 11 residues. CDR3 nucleotides: TGTGCCAGCAGTCAGAATCAGCCCCAGCATTTT. It specifies CASSQNQPQHF.

This clone was seen once. V and J are TRBV2 and TRBJ1-1; D perhaps matches TRBD1 (5 bases). The V gene's germline CDR1 is SNHLY and CDR2 FYNNEI. Trimming pared 7 bases from V and 5 bases from J, leaving 11 bases between. The CDR3 has 12 amino acids. The CDR3 sequence: CASTGGVTEAFF. The CDR3 DNA reads TGTGCCAGCACCGGGGGGGTAACTGAAGCTTTCTTT.

The chain is built from TRBV11-2 and TRBJ2-1; perhaps TRBD1 as D (6 bases). Germline CDR1 SGHAT, CDR2 FQNNGV. CDR3 length equals 17 residues. The V gene lost 5 bases and the J gene lost 0 bases, with 17 bases spanning the gap. The CDR3 here is CASSPMSGQSSYNEQFF. The CDR3 nucleotides are TGTGCCAGCAGCCCCATGTCGGGACAAAGCTCCTACAATGAGCAGTTCTTC.

This chain links TRBV28 with TRBJ1-5; a weak D match, TRBD1 (5 bases). This CDR3 has 15 amino acids. V lost 1 base and J lost 6, with 13 bases in between. The V gene's germline CDR1 is MDHEN and CDR2 SYDVKM. The chain's CDR3 is CASSLFGGVLQPQHF. The CDR3 DNA is TGTGCCAGCAGTTTATTCGGGGGGGTACTTCAGCCCCAGCATTTT. The whole variable domain, remainder taken from reference TRBV28 and TRBJ1-5, is DVKVTQSSRYLVKRTGEKVFLECVQDMDHENMFWYRQDPGLGLRLIYFSYDVKMKEKGDIPEGYSVSREKKERFSLILESASTNQTSMYLCASSLFGGVLQPQHFGDGTRLSIL.

The J gene is TRBJ1-2, the V gene TRBV15, with TRBD1 matching over 8 bases. J was trimmed by 6 bases and V by 6 bases; bases with no gene match: 6. This CDR3 is 13 amino acids long. CDR1 and CDR2 (germline): LNHNV, YYDKDF (reference sequence). CDR3 protein: CATRFQGADGYTF. The CDR3 coding sequence is TGTGCCACCAGGTTCCAGGGGGCGGATGGCTACACCTTC.

The chain uses TRBV6-4 and TRBJ2-3; D gene unclear. Trimming shortened V by 6 bases and J by 0 bases, and 7 bases separated the two germline ends. The V gene's germline CDR1 is MRHNA and CDR2 SNTAGT. This CDR3 has 13 residues. The CDR3 region has the DNA TGTGCCAGCAGCCTAGAGAGCACAGATACGCAGTATTTT. Its translation is CASSLESTDTQYF.

The V gene is TRBV19, the J gene TRBJ2-7, with TRBD1 identical over 8 bases. The CDR3 spans 13 residues. Germline trimming cut 5 bases from V and 5 bases from J; bases unmatched to any gene: 5. CDR1 and CDR2 from the germline V gene are LNHDA and SQIVND (reference sequence). In DNA form, the CDR3 reads TGTGCCAGTAGTTGGCAGGGGGCAGACGAGCAGTACTTC. Residues: CASSWQGADEQYF.

This chain uses TRBV5-4 with TRBJ2-5; 13 bases align to TRBD2. V gave up 5 bases and J gave up 1 base; unmatched junction bases: 5. This CDR3 has 16 amino acids. Germline V gene data show CDR1 as SGHNT and CDR2 as YYREEE (reference sequence). DNA for the CDR3: TGTGCCAGCAGACTGGGACTAGCGGGACTCCAAGAGACCCAGTACTTC. Translation: CASRLGLAGLQETQYF.

The chain links TRBV9 to TRBJ2-1, with D unclear. Germline V gives CDR1 SGDLS, CDR2 YYNGEE. V dropped 0 bases and J dropped 2 bases, with 12 bases sitting between them. This CDR3 spans 16 amino acids. CDR3 protein: CASSVGVPPTYNEQFF. The DNA for the CDR3 is TGTGCCAGCAGCGTAGGAGTCCCCCCGACCTACAATGAGCAGTTCTTC. Variable domain in full (rest from reference TRBV9 and TRBJ2-1): DSGVTQTPKHLITATGQRVTLRCSPRSGDLSVYWYQQSLDQGLQFLIQYYNGEERAKGNILERFSAQQFPDLHSELNLSSLELGDSALYFCASSVGVPPTYNEQFFGPGTRLTVL.

The chain has TRBV28 and TRBJ2-5, with D perhaps matching TRBD2 (6 bases). V was shortened by 6 bases and J by 9 bases, with 17 bases between the two germline ends. Germline V gene sequence: CDR1 MDHEN, CDR2 SYDVKM. The CDR3 has 13 residues. CDR3 region: CASRYHGGGPQYF. As DNA, the CDR3 is TGTGCCAGCAGATACCACGGGGGAGGCCCCCAGTACTTC.

This clone has only one observation. The rearrangement links TRBV25-1 to TRBJ2-1; 9 nucleotides line up with TRBD2. The junction had 6 bases not matched to a gene; V was cut back by 1 base and J by 5 bases. CDR3 size: 16 residues. Germline CDR1 reads MGHDK; CDR2 reads SYGVNS. CDR3 nucleotides: TGTGCCAGCAGTGAATTGGCGGGGGGGCCGAACAATGAGCAGTTCTTC. This sequence encodes CASSELAGGPNNEQFF.

This chain links TRBV28 with TRBJ1-1, with 8 bases aligning to TRBD1. After removal of 2 bases from V and 11 bases from J, the junction contained 7 bases not matched to a gene. Germline lookup yields CDR1 MDHEN and CDR2 SYDVKM. The CDR3 consists of 13 residues. The CDR3 nucleotides are TGTGCCAGCAGTTTACATCAGGGGGCTCGTGCTTTCTTT. This gives the protein CASSLHQGARAFF.

The chain employs TRBV24-1 and TRBJ1-2; 9 bases line up with TRBD1. The length of the CDR3 is 19 residues. Germline trimming cut 12 bases from V and 2 bases from J; bases unmatched to any gene: 24. The germline CDR1 and CDR2 sequences are KGHDR and SFDVKD. The CDR3 region is CAPLGVLPPNRGRNYGYTF. Written as DNA, the CDR3 is TGTGCCCCCCTCGGGGTATTGCCACCAAACAGGGGGCGCAACTATGGCTACACCTTC.

The CDR3 DNA reads TGTGCCAGCAGTGATCCACGGAGGGAGTCCTACGAGCAGTACGTC. This encodes CASSDPRRESYEQYV. The chain couples TRBV6-2 or TRBV6-3 to TRBJ2-7, with a tentative D call TRBD2 (6 bases). This CDR3 has 15 amino acids. The germline gives CDR1 MNHEY, CDR2 SVGEGT. The V end was cut by 5 bases, the J end by 1 base, with 15 bases between.

The V call is TRBV13, the J call TRBJ1-2; D not resolved. The germline V gene has CDR1 PRHDT and CDR2 FYEKMQ (reference sequence). Trimming pared 7 bases from V and 0 bases from J, leaving 15 bases between. The CDR3 has 15 residues. CDR3 nucleotide sequence: TGTGCCAGCAAAGTTGGGCAGGCCGCTAACTATGGCTACACCTTC. This gives the protein CASKVGQAANYGYTF.

The chain recombines TRBV10-2 with TRBJ1-5, with 9 bases identical to TRBD1. The CDR3 length is 15 residues. Germline-derived CDR1 and CDR2 are WSHSY and SAAADI. V shed 8 bases and J 1 base; nucleotides not matched to a gene: 6. The CDR3, as DNA: TGCGCCAGCCGGACAGGGGATGGAAGCAATCAGCCCCAGCATTTT. As protein: CASRTGDGSNQPQHF.

This chain uses TRBV19 with TRBJ2-2; D gene unclear. V lost 7 bases and J lost 6, with 9 bases in between. Germline CDR1 reads LNHDA; CDR2 reads SQIVND (reference sequence). The CDR3 extends over 12 amino acids. Here the CDR3 reads CASTSYAGELFF. CDR3 coding DNA: TGTGCCAGTACAAGCTACGCCGGGGAGCTGTTTTTT. Based on the CDR3 plus reference TRBV19 and TRBJ2-2, the full variable domain is DGGITQSPKYLFRKEGQNVTLSCEQNLNHDAMYWYRQDPGQGLRLIYYSQIVNDFQKGDIAEGYSVSREKKESFPLTVTSAQKNPTAFYLCASTSYAGELFFGEGSRLTVL.

The rearrangement links TRBV7-9 to TRBJ1-5; D gene ambiguous. The germline CDR1 and CDR2 sequences are SEHNR and FQNEAQ (reference sequence). CDR3 length equals 14 residues. Trimming left V 6 bases short and J 6 bases short, with 15 bases between. CDR3 nucleotide sequence: TGTGCCAGCAGTCCGTCAGAGGTAGGTCAGCCCCAGCATTTT. This gives the protein CASSPSEVGQPQHF.

V is TRBV6-5 and J is TRBJ2-5; TRBD1 agrees at 7 bases. J lost 3 bases, V lost 5 bases, and 9 bases had no gene match. The CDR3 is 15 residues long. Germline loops: CDR1 MNHEY, CDR2 SVGAGI. The CDR3 here is CASSLTGSDEETQYF. The CDR3, as DNA: TGTGCCAGCAGTCTGACAGGGTCCGATGAAGAGACCCAGTACTTC.

This clone was seen only a few times. V and J are TRBV21-1 and TRBJ2-7; the table assigns TRBD2, which was not confirmed against the DNA. TRBV21-1 is flagged as a pseudogene. The CDR3 covers 17 residues. Here the CDR3 reads CASSKDSSGTHSYEQYV. The CDR3 nucleotides are TGTGCCAGCAGCAAAGACAGTAGCGGGACCCACTCCTACGAGCAGTACGTC.

V and J are TRBV10-2 and TRBJ2-7, with TRBD1 matching 7 bases. Trimming at V came to 3 bases and at J to 1 base, leaving 0 bases not matched to a gene. Per the germline V gene, CDR1 is WSHSY and CDR2 is SAAADI. This CDR3 has 13 residues. CDR3 region: CASSEQGSYEQYF. CDR3 nucleotides: TGCGCCAGCAGTGAACAGGGGTCCTACGAGCAGTACTTC.

The CDR3 region is CASSPGQLSYEQYF. The CDR3, as DNA: TGTGCCAGCAGTCCGGGACAGCTCTCCTACGAGCAGTACTTC. This chain joins TRBV2 and TRBJ2-7, with 7 bases aligning to TRBD1. V lost 5 bases, J lost 0 bases, and 4 bases stayed unmatched. Germline V gene lookup returns CDR1 SNHLY and CDR2 FYNNEI. The CDR3 consists of 14 residues.

V usage is TRBV19 and J usage is TRBJ1-2; a possible D gene is TRBD1 (6 bases). The length of the CDR3 is 14 residues. The V and J ends lost 5 bases and 3 bases respectively, with 13 bases between them. Germline CDR1 and CDR2: LNHDA and SQIVND (reference sequence). The chain's CDR3 is CASSPPTGYYGYTF. The DNA for the CDR3 is TGTGCCAGTAGTCCCCCGACAGGTTACTATGGCTACACCTTC.

The V gene is TRBV7-3, the J gene TRBJ1-1; 7 bases agree with TRBD1. CDR1 and CDR2 (germline): SGHTA, FQGTGA. V was clipped by 2 bases and J by 0 bases; unmatched bases: 0. The CDR3 totals 14 residues. CDR3 sequence: CASSLQGVNTEAFF. CDR3 DNA: TGTGCCAGCAGCTTACAGGGGGTGAACACTGAAGCTTTCTTT.

The chain combines TRBV6-2 or TRBV6-3 with TRBJ1-2, with TRBD1 matching over 9 bases. This CDR3 is 15 amino acids long. Germline lookup yields CDR1 MNHEY and CDR2 SVGEGT. V was clipped by 2 bases and J by 6 bases; unmatched bases: 7. CDR3 DNA: TGTGCCAGCAGTTACACGGACAGGGGCTACGATGGCTACACCTTC. This sequence encodes CASSYTDRGYDGYTF.

The V and J genes are TRBV6-5 and TRBJ2-3; 8 bases match TRBD1. CDR3 length: 13 amino acids. Germline V gene data show CDR1 as MNHEY and CDR2 as SVGAGI. V trimming: 8 bases; J trimming: 3 bases; junction bases outside the gene matches: 4. The CDR3 DNA reads TGTGCCAGCGCCCGGGACAGGACAGATACGCAGTATTTT. It specifies CASARDRTDTQYF.